The 21 T cell receptor beta chains reported below all come from one sample, sequenced in a study of T cells in localized non-small cell lung cancer. Profiling relied on immunoSEQ multiplex PCR, and the TCRdb table lists in-frame clones only, not all of them. Of roughly 8,000 clones detected, 92% appear once; the ten largest clones hold roughly 5%. Sample: peripheral blood mononuclear cells, taken before any cancer treatment. Receptor source: a male donor aged 60 or over with stage II lung adenocarcinoma.

The chain uses TRBV13 and TRBJ2-1, with 7 bases lining up with TRBD2. From germline, CDR1 is PRHDT and CDR2 FYEKMQ (reference sequence). With 5 bases clipped from V and 0 bases from J, the junction kept 10 bases outside the gene matches. The CDR3 has 17 amino acids. CDR3 sequence reads: CASSPDSGSSSYNEQFF. The CDR3 region has the DNA TGTGCCAGCAGCCCTGATAGCGGGTCGAGCTCCTACAATGAGCAGTTCTTC.

The chain couples TRBV18 to TRBJ2-3; unclear D gene. Looked up from germline, CDR1 is KGHSH and CDR2 is LQKENI. Trimming took off 3 bases at V and 1 base at J, with 11 bases between the two ends. CDR3 length: 15 residues. The CDR3 spells CASSPIDGGTDTQYF. Written as DNA, the CDR3 is TGTGCCAGCTCACCTATTGACGGAGGCACAGATACGCAGTATTTT.

This clone was counted a single time. The missing conserved phenylalanine or tryptophan at the end of this CDR3 makes a read error likely. The DNA is left out, because the CDR3 cannot be placed on it with certainty; the CDR3 is given as TCRdb lists it. This chain links TRBV18 with TRBJ2-6; the table names TRBD2, a call not compared with the DNA. Counting both end residues, the CDR3 totals 9 amino acids. CDR1 is KGHSH and CDR2 is LQKENI in the germline V gene. CDR3 sequence: CASSPLGGK.

This clone was picked up one time. This chain joins TRBV21-1 and TRBJ1-6; no check of the table's D call, TRBD1, against the DNA was made. TRBV21-1 is a documented pseudogene. The CDR3 consists of 16 residues. The CDR3 protein is CASSYTTGHHNSPLHF. The CDR3 coding sequence is TGTGCCAGCAGCTATACGACGGGACACCATAATTCACCCCTCCACTTT.

This chain joins TRBV11-2 and TRBJ2-1, with 8 bases fitting TRBD2. Germline CDR1 SGHAT, CDR2 FQNNGV. This CDR3 region has 20 residues. V lost 0 bases, J lost 3 bases, and 16 bases stayed unmatched. The CDR3 DNA follows: TGTGCCAGCAGCTTAGACAGTTTTGGTGGGGCGGGGGGTAGCTACAATGAGCAGTTCTTC. This encodes CASSLDSFGGAGGSYNEQFF.

V gene TRBV28 combines with J gene TRBJ1-4; unclear D gene. The V and J ends lost 7 bases and 4 bases respectively, with 10 bases between them. The CDR3 is 13 residues long. Germline V gives CDR1 MDHEN, CDR2 SYDVKM. The CDR3 region has the DNA TGTGCCAGCAAGGGCTCCGGTAATGAAAAACTGTTTTTT. Translation: CASKGSGNEKLFF. The full variable domain, in which reference TRBV28 and TRBJ1-4 provide the parts outside the CDR3, is DVKVTQSSRYLVKRTGEKVFLECVQDMDHENMFWYRQDPGLGLRLIYFSYDVKMKEKGDIPEGYSVSREKKERFSLILESASTNQTSMYLCASKGSGNEKLFFGSGTQLSVL.

The V and J genes are TRBV30 and TRBJ2-7; D ambiguous. The CDR3 extends over 9 amino acids. CDR1 is GTSNPN and CDR2 is SVGIG in the germline V gene (reference sequence). CDR3 residues: CACWSKLGV. As DNA, the CDR3 is TGTGCCTGTTGGAGTAAATTAGGGGTC.

The chain links TRBV5-8 to TRBJ2-3, with TRBD1 as a possible D gene (6 bases). Germline-derived CDR1 and CDR2 are SGHTS and YDEGEE. CDR3 length: 14 residues. Trimming cost V 3 bases and J 2 bases, with 10 bases left between them. The CDR3 region has the DNA TGTGCCAGCAGCTCCCAGGGGATCACAGATACGCAGTATTTT. It is translated as CASSSQGITDTQYF.

This sequence joins TRBV7-2 and TRBJ1-5, with D perhaps matching TRBD1 (5 bases). Germline loops: CDR1 SGHTA, CDR2 FQGNSA. This CDR3 is 15 amino acids long. V was trimmed by 5 bases and J by 2 bases, leaving 13 bases between them. The CDR3 DNA reads as TGTGCCAGCAGCCGGGGGGAGGTGGGCAATCAGCCCCAGCATTTT. Translated, it gives CASSRGEVGNQPQHF.

V and J are TRBV6-6 and TRBJ2-1; perhaps TRBD2 as D (5 bases). CDR3 length: 13 amino acids. V was pared by 7 bases and J by 10 bases, with 17 bases between. Germline CDR1 MNHNY, CDR2 SVGAGI (reference sequence). CDR3: CASTLSGPGEQFF. DNA for the CDR3: TGTGCCAGCACCCTGAGTGGCCCGGGGGAGCAGTTCTTC.

The chain links TRBV6-5 to TRBJ1-2; 7 bases map to TRBD1. Germline V gene lookup returns CDR1 MNHEY and CDR2 SVGAGI. V lost 6 bases, J lost 9 bases, and 10 bases stayed unmatched. CDR3 size: 13 residues. CDR3 sequence: CASSPRQGMSYTF. CDR3 DNA: TGTGCCAGCAGCCCCCGACAGGGTATGAGCTACACCTTC.

V is TRBV7-2 and J is TRBJ2-1, with unresolved D. Germline loops: CDR1 SGHTA, CDR2 FQGNSA. The CDR3 totals 12 residues. V was pared by 5 bases and J by 6 bases, with 8 bases between. For the CDR3, the DNA is TGTGCCAGCAGCCCTACCGGCAATGAGCAGTTCTTC. Its translation: CASSPTGNEQFF.

This sequence joins TRBV13 and TRBJ2-2; D not certain. CDR3 size: 12 residues. Germline assignment: CDR1 PRHDT and CDR2 FYEKMQ (reference sequence). The V gene lost 4 bases and the J gene lost 5 bases, with 5 bases spanning the gap. The chain's CDR3 is CASSYLTGELFF. CDR3 sequence (DNA): TGTGCCAGCAGCTACCTAACCGGGGAGCTGTTTTTT. The whole variable domain, remainder taken from reference TRBV13 and TRBJ2-2, is AAGVIQSPRHLIKEKRETATLKCYPIPRHDTVYWYQQGPGQDPQFLISFYEKMQSDKGSIPDRFSAQQFSDYHSELNMSSLELGDSALYFCASSYLTGELFFGEGSRLTVL.

The V call is TRBV4-2, the J call TRBJ1-6, with TRBD1 as a possible D gene (5 bases). V was pared by 1 base and J by 3 bases, with 10 bases between. Germline V gene data show CDR1 as LGHNA and CDR2 as YNFKEQ. This CDR3 has 16 residues. The CDR3 protein is CASSQVGDGYNSPLHF. As DNA, the CDR3 is TGTGCCAGCAGCCAAGTAGGGGACGGCTATAATTCACCCCTCCACTTT.

The V gene is TRBV7-2, the J gene TRBJ2-1; 7 nucleotides agree with TRBD2. CDR1 is SGHTA and CDR2 is FQGNSA in the germline V gene. The CDR3 covers 15 residues. Germline trimming cut 3 bases from V and 6 bases from J; bases unmatched to any gene: 8. The CDR3 protein is CASSLGDYPPNEQFF. The CDR3 DNA is TGTGCCAGCAGCTTGGGGGACTACCCCCCCAATGAGCAGTTCTTC.

This chain uses TRBV19 with TRBJ2-7, with TRBD1 matching 10 bases. V was pared by 0 bases and J by 3 bases, with 5 bases of the junction left unmatched. The CDR3 runs 16 residues. Germline CDR1 LNHDA, CDR2 SQIVND (reference sequence). CDR3 coding DNA: TGTGCCAGTAGTATAGAAGCGGGACAGGGGCTCTACGAGCAGTACTTC. Translated, it gives CASSIEAGQGLYEQYF.

The V call is TRBV14, the J call TRBJ1-4; 8 nucleotides agree with TRBD1. Germline assignment: CDR1 SGHDN and CDR2 FVKESK. This CDR3 contains 15 residues. The trim removed 4 bases at V and 4 bases at J, leaving 5 bases unmatched. The DNA for the CDR3 is TGTGCCAGCAGCCGGAACAGGGGGGTTAATGAAAAACTGTTTTTT. Translation gives CASSRNRGVNEKLFF.

The J gene is TRBJ1-3, the V gene TRBV19; the D gene is possibly TRBD1 (5 bases). This CDR3 region has 17 residues. Germline CDR1 is LNHDA and CDR2 is SQIVND (reference sequence). V was clipped by 5 bases and J by 0 bases, with 17 bases between them. CDR3 coding DNA: TGTGCCAGTAGTCCCCAACAACTAGGGGCCTCTGGAAACACCATATATTTT. Its protein is CASSPQQLGASGNTIYF.

The gene calls are TRBV4-2 and TRBJ2-1; 9 nucleotides match TRBD1. The CDR3 contains 16 residues. The trim removed 4 bases at V and 5 bases at J, leaving 9 bases unmatched. Germline values: CDR1 LGHNA, CDR2 YNFKEQ. CDR3 in amino acids: CASSRWGTGSHNEQFF. The CDR3, as DNA: TGTGCCAGCAGCCGCTGGGGGACAGGGTCCCACAATGAGCAGTTCTTC.

The rearrangement joins TRBV2 to TRBJ1-5; maybe TRBD1 (5 bases). The V end lost 4 bases, the J end lost 5 bases, and 9 bases lay between the germline ends. The CDR3 runs 13 residues. CDR1 SNHLY and CDR2 FYNNEI come from the germline V gene. The chain's CDR3 is CASSGGTDQPQHF. As DNA, the CDR3 is TGTGCCAGCAGTGGCGGGACCGATCAGCCCCAGCATTTT.

The count of this clone is one. The chain joins TRBV9 to TRBJ1-2; D ambiguous. V was shortened by 2 bases and J by 2 bases, with 13 bases between the two germline ends. CDR1 and CDR2 (germline): SGDLS, YYNGEE. CDR3 length: 15 residues. CDR3 region: CASSVSPTPNYGYTF. The CDR3, as DNA: TGTGCCAGCAGCGTGAGCCCTACACCAAACTATGGCTACACCTTC.